The sequence of this T cell receptor beta chain was determined in a study of a mutant IDH1 vaccine in newly diagnosed glioma. In the case of this clone: Antigen specificity is unknown. Other DNA sequences in the same sample also yield this CDR3.

Time point described: week 47, end of study. Every single dose of the vaccine, 300 ug of mutant IDH1 20-mer peptide, came with topical imiquimod. Using immunoSEQ multiplex PCR, the repertoire was profiled, and TCRdb retains in-frame clones only, with some absent. This sample has about 94,000 clones, with roughly 90% found just once. V was pared by 2 bases and J by 0 bases, with 5 bases between. The CDR3 totals 14 residues. In germline, CDR1 is MNHEY, CDR2 SMNVEV (reference sequence). The receptor comes from a woman between 45 and 60 years old with glioma. V gene TRBV27 combines with J gene TRBJ1-5; D unclear. The input for sequencing was PBMCs, taken from a glioma patient whose treatment included an IDH1 peptide vaccine. CDR3 residues: CASSLRDSNQPQHF. The CDR3 DNA reads as TGTGCCAGCAGTTTACGGGATAGCAATCAGCCCCAGCATTTT.